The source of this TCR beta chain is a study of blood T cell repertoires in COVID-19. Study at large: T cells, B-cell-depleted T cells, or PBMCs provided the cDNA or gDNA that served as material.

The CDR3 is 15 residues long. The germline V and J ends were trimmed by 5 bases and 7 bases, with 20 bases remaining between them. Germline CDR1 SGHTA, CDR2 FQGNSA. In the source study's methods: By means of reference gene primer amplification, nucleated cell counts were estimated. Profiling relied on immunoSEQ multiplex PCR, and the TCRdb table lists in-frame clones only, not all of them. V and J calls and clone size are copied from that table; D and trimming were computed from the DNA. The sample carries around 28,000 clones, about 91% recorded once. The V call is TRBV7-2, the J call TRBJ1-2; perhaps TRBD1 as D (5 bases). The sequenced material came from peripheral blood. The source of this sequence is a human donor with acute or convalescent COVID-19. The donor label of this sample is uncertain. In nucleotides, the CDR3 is TGTGCCAGCAGCCCGAGACGGATTTTGGGGGGTGGCTACACCTTC. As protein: CASSPRRILGGGYTF.